Listed below are T cell receptor beta chains from one sample, sequenced in a study of Graves' ophthalmopathy and Graves' hyperthyroidism. In TCRdb, the multiplex PCR reads were re-called with MiXCR into one record per CDR3 protein. Of roughly 1.1 million distinct CDR3 sequences listed, about two fifths are singletons. What was sequenced was peripheral blood or thyroid tissue (not recorded which). The origin of the receptors is an adult man with Graves' hyperthyroidism. Both conserved end residues are part of each CDR3. Each record gives: J gene, D gene, V gene, clone size, CDR3 protein, CDR3 DNA. The D gene is left open where the match is weak. Clone size is stated in some rows and not others, as once, few, many or a class when expanded.

j_gene: TRBJ2-6
d_gene: NA
v_gene: TRBV7-2
abundance: NA
CDR3aa: CASSKTGSRTGANVLTF
CDR3nt: TGTGCCAGCAGCAAAACAGGGTCCCGCACCGGGGCCAACGTCCTGACTTTC

j_gene: TRBJ2-6
d_gene: NA
v_gene: TRBV10-2
abundance: once
CDR3aa: CASRTGGGSGANVLTF
CDR3nt: TGCGCCAGCAGAACAGGGGGGGGTTCTGGGGCCAACGTCCTGACTTTC

j_gene: TRBJ1-1
d_gene: TRBD1
v_gene: TRBV29-1
abundance: NA
CDR3aa: CIVLTGAGEAFF
CDR3nt: TGCATTGTCCTCACAGGGGCCGGTGAAGCTTTCTTT

j_gene: TRBJ1-2
d_gene: TRBD1
v_gene: TRBV2
abundance: many
CDR3aa: CASSEVGQGHGYTF
CDR3nt: TGTGCCAGCAGTGAAGTCGGACAGGGTCATGGCTACACCTTC

j_gene: TRBJ2-7
d_gene: NA
v_gene: TRBV11-2
abundance: many
CDR3aa: CASSHNRNSNEQYF
CDR3nt: TGTGCCAGCAGCCATAACAGGAATTCCAACGAGCAGTACTTC

j_gene: TRBJ2-2
d_gene: NA
v_gene: TRBV4-1
abundance: many
CDR3aa: CASSQDAVRGLTGELFF
CDR3nt: TGCGCCAGCAGCCAAGATGCGGTTCGGGGGCTGACCGGGGAGCTGTTTTTT

j_gene: TRBJ2-7
d_gene: NA
v_gene: TRBV11-2
abundance: NA
CDR3aa: CASSRELGEYYEQYF
CDR3nt: TGTGCCAGCAGCCGGGAACTGGGGGAATACTACGAGCAGTACTTC

j_gene: TRBJ1-2
d_gene: NA
v_gene: TRBV11-2
abundance: few
CDR3aa: CASSLASGTQAGGYTF
CDR3nt: TGTGCCAGCAGCTTAGCGAGTGGGACCCAGGCGGGCGGCTACACCTTC

j_gene: TRBJ1-2
d_gene: TRBD1
v_gene: TRBV10-3
abundance: many
CDR3aa: CAISESDRGSLGYYGYTF
CDR3nt: TGTGCCATCAGTGAGTCCGACAGGGGATCGCTGGGCTACTATGGCTACACCTTC

j_gene: TRBJ1-1
d_gene: TRBD1
v_gene: TRBV7-9
abundance: NA
CDR3aa: CASSYSGTARYGAFF
CDR3nt: TGTGCCAGCAGCTATAGCGGGACAGCTCGCTACGGAGCTTTCTTT

j_gene: TRBJ1-4
d_gene: TRBD1
v_gene: TRBV7-2
abundance: NA
CDR3aa: CASSPADRAEKLFF
CDR3nt: TGTGCCAGCAGTCCCGCAGACAGGGCCGAAAAACTGTTTTTT

j_gene: TRBJ1-4
d_gene: TRBD1
v_gene: TRBV7-9
abundance: NA
CDR3aa: CASNEGGREKLFF
CDR3nt: TGTGCCAGCAACGAAGGGGGCAGGGAAAAACTGTTTTTT

j_gene: TRBJ1-1
d_gene: NA
v_gene: TRBV7-9
abundance: many
CDR3aa: CASSSAGSNTEAFF
CDR3nt: TGTGCCAGCAGCTCGGCGGGGTCGAACACTGAAGCTTTCTTT

j_gene: TRBJ2-7
d_gene: TRBD1
v_gene: TRBV14
abundance: NA
CDR3aa: CASSHARDRPMIEQYF
CDR3nt: TGTGCCAGCAGCCATGCCCGGGACAGACCCATGATAGAGCAGTACTTC

j_gene: TRBJ1-3
d_gene: NA
v_gene: TRBV12-3/TRBV12-4
abundance: few
CDR3aa: CATGFAGGGNTIYF
CDR3nt: TGTGCCACCGGTTTCGCGGGGGGCGGAAACACCATATATTTT

j_gene: TRBJ1-2
d_gene: NA
v_gene: TRBV10-3
abundance: few
CDR3aa: CASSESPFSYGYTF
CDR3nt: TGTGCCAGCAGTGAAAGCCCCTTTAGCTATGGCTACACCTTC

j_gene: TRBJ1-2
d_gene: TRBD1
v_gene: TRBV7-3
abundance: NA
CDR3aa: CASSPDREVDYGYTF
CDR3nt: TGTGCCAGCAGCCCCGACAGGGAAGTGGACTATGGCTACACCTTC

j_gene: TRBJ1-6
d_gene: TRBD1
v_gene: TRBV20-1
abundance: many
CDR3aa: CSARGGTGAASPLHF
CDR3nt: TGCAGTGCTAGAGGTGGGACAGGGGCGGCTTCACCCCTCCACTTT